What follows are 29 T cell receptor beta chains derived from one specimen sequenced in a study of cytomegalovirus exposure and HLA in healthy donors. The study ran its PCR with 60 Vbeta and 13 Jbeta primers. Sequencing used immunoSEQ multiplex PCR; TCRdb keeps in-frame clones, though not all of them. The sample has around 91,000 clones, about three quarters seen once. The sequencing sample was made of PBMCs. These receptors all stem from a woman aged 40 to 50 in good health and CMV-seropositive.

This chain links TRBV7-2 with TRBJ1-2; D is uncertain. CDR1 SGHTA and CDR2 FQGNSA come from the germline V gene. V dropped 1 base and J dropped 6 bases, with 12 bases sitting between them. The CDR3 loop spans 14 amino acids. CDR3 region: CASSLGDEYHGYTF. CDR3 coding DNA: TGTGCCAGCAGCTTAGGAGATGAGTATCATGGCTACACCTTC.

This chain joins TRBV5-1 and TRBJ2-1; TRBD1 matches 8 bases. The CDR3 extends over 15 amino acids. From germline, CDR1 is SGHRS and CDR2 YFSETQ. After removal of 4 bases from V and 6 bases from J, the junction contained 9 bases not matched to a gene. The CDR3 spells CASSDTGQVGNEQFF. The CDR3 bases are TGCGCCAGCAGCGACACGGGACAGGTGGGCAATGAGCAGTTCTTC.

Worth noting for this clone: Compared with germline, one end of the junction differs, possibly owing to a read error. The V gene is TRBV7-9, the J gene TRBJ2-7; TRBD2 aligns across 10 bases. This CDR3 comprises 14 residues. Germline CDR1 SEHNR, CDR2 FQNEAQ (reference sequence). CDR3 region: CSSSLELAGYEQYF. The CDR3, as DNA: TGTTCCAGCAGCTTAGAACTAGCGGGATACGAGCAGTACTTC.

The chain is built from TRBV2 and TRBJ2-7; TRBD1 matches at 11 bases. The length of the CDR3 is 14 residues. With V trimmed by 6 bases and J by 5 bases, 6 bases remained unmatched. Germline CDR1 is SNHLY and CDR2 is FYNNEI. DNA of the CDR3: TGTGCCAGCAGCTCCGGGACAGGGGGAGACGAGCAGTACTTC. It translates to CASSSGTGGDEQYF. Full variable domain (remainder filled in from reference TRBV2 and TRBJ2-7): EPEVTQTPSHQVTQMGQEVILRCVPISNHLYFYWYRQILGQKVEFLVSFYNNEISEKSEIFDDQFSVERPDGSNFTLKIRSTKLEDSAMYFCASSSGTGGDEQYFGPGTRLTVT.

The chain has TRBV28 and TRBJ2-3, with 8 bases that match TRBD2. The CDR3 is 15 residues long. Unmatched junction bases numbered 11, after V lost 6 bases and J lost 6 bases. Germline V gene lookup returns CDR1 MDHEN and CDR2 SYDVKM. In DNA form, the CDR3 reads TGTGCCAGCAGGGCGACTAGCGCGATTACGGATACGCAGTATTTT. As protein: CASRATSAITDTQYF. The complete variable domain, with remaining parts taken from reference TRBV28 and TRBJ2-3, reads DVKVTQSSRYLVKRTGEKVFLECVQDMDHENMFWYRQDPGLGLRLIYFSYDVKMKEKGDIPEGYSVSREKKERFSLILESASTNQTSMYLCASRATSAITDTQYFGPGTRLTVL.

The chain carries TRBV6-5 and TRBJ2-7; D perhaps matches TRBD1 (5 bases). The CDR3 loop spans 14 amino acids. Germline lookup yields CDR1 MNHEY and CDR2 SVGAGI. The V and J ends lost 0 bases and 6 bases respectively, with 12 bases between them. This CDR3 is CASSYSADSAEQYF. DNA for the CDR3: TGTGCCAGCAGTTACTCGGCAGACAGTGCCGAGCAGTACTTC.

The rearrangement uses TRBV5-1 and TRBJ2-7; D unclear. V was trimmed by 0 bases and J by 1 base, leaving 2 bases between them. The germline V gene has CDR1 SGHRS and CDR2 YFSETQ. The CDR3 totals 12 residues. The CDR3 loop is CASSLVSYEQYF. As DNA, the CDR3 is TGCGCCAGCAGCTTGGTATCCTACGAGCAGTACTTC.

The chain links TRBV5-4 to TRBJ2-1; D call uncertain. Trimming removed 2 bases at V and 0 bases at J, with 9 bases between. CDR3 length: 15 amino acids. Germline-derived CDR1 and CDR2 are SGHNT and YYREEE (reference sequence). As DNA, the CDR3 is TGTGCCAGCAGCTTTGGCGGCTTCTCCTACAATGAGCAGTTCTTC. This gives the protein CASSFGGFSYNEQFF. Looking up the rest from reference TRBV5-4 and TRBJ2-1 gives the full variable domain: ETGVTQSPTHLIKTRGQQVTLRCSSQSGHNTVSWYQQALGQGPQFIFQYYREEENGRGNFPPRFSGLQFPNYSSELNVNALELDDSALYLCASSFGGFSYNEQFFGPGTRLTVL.

CDR3 DNA: TGTGCCAGCAGTCCCGAGACAGGTGGGGGAAAACTGTTTTTT. This translates into CASSPETGGGKLFF. The rearrangement links TRBV27 to TRBJ1-4; weak D call: TRBD1 (6 bases). The germline V gene encodes CDR1 MNHEY and CDR2 SMNVEV (reference sequence). The V end lost 5 bases, the J end lost 10 bases, and 17 bases lay between the germline ends. CDR3 size: 14 residues.

This rearrangement joins TRBV6-1 to TRBJ2-7; TRBD1 is a possible D gene (6 bases). V was trimmed by 4 bases and J by 4 bases, leaving 20 bases between them. The CDR3 consists of 16 residues. Germline CDR1 is MNHNS and CDR2 is SASEGT. CDR3: CASSVPPTRGKYEQYF. CDR3 sequence (DNA): TGTGCCAGCAGTGTCCCTCCGACAAGGGGGAAATACGAGCAGTACTTC.

This chain uses TRBV2 with TRBJ1-1; D is unclear. Germline lookup yields CDR1 SNHLY and CDR2 FYNNEI. The length of the CDR3 is 11 residues. With 6 bases removed from V and 10 bases from J, the gap between germline ends came to 12 bases. The CDR3 reads CASREGAAAFF. The CDR3 DNA reads TGTGCCAGCAGGGAGGGTGCTGCAGCTTTCTTT.

The chain is built from TRBV9 and TRBJ2-7; 10 positions match TRBD2. J was trimmed by 5 bases and V by 2 bases; bases with no gene match: 1. CDR1 and CDR2 (germline): SGDLS, YYNGEE. The CDR3 sequence is 13 residues long. CDR3 residues: CASSVGLADEQYF. Written as DNA, the CDR3 is TGTGCCAGCAGCGTCGGACTAGCGGACGAGCAGTACTTC.

V gene TRBV4-3 combines with J gene TRBJ2-1, with D possibly TRBD2 on 6 matching bases. There are 14 residues in the CDR3. With 4 bases removed from V and 4 bases from J, the gap between germline ends came to 11 bases. The V gene's germline CDR1 is LGHNA and CDR2 YSLEER. The CDR3 DNA is TGCGCCAGCAGCCCCGGGACTCAGTACAATGAGCAGTTCTTC. Its protein product is CASSPGTQYNEQFF.

CDR3 bases: TGTGCCAGCAGTGAAGGATTACGAGACATAAATGAGCAGTTCTTC. As protein: CASSEGLRDINEQFF. The V gene is TRBV6-1, the J gene TRBJ2-1; D gene unclear. Germline CDR1 reads MNHNS; CDR2 reads SASEGT. With 1 base removed from V and 7 bases from J, the gap between germline ends came to 14 bases. The CDR3 is 15 amino acids.

The chain uses TRBV11-3 and TRBJ2-7; possible D gene TRBD1, 6 bases. This CDR3 is 16 amino acids long. V dropped 4 bases and J dropped 0 bases, with 16 bases sitting between them. Germline V lookup: CDR1 SGHNT, CDR2 YENEEA. The DNA of the CDR3 is TGTGCCAGCAGCTCCGGGCAGGGGAATAGCTCCTACGAGCAGTACTTC. It encodes CASSSGQGNSSYEQYF.

This clone was counted once. At one boundary the junction diverges from the germline segment, which might be a read error. The V and J genes are TRBV7-9 and TRBJ2-7, with 10 nucleotides matching TRBD2. The CDR3 contains 13 residues. Germline V gene sequence: CDR1 SEHNR, CDR2 FQNEAQ (reference sequence). Here the CDR3 DNA reads TGTTCCAGCAGCTTAGGGACTAGCGCCGAGCAGTACTTC. It encodes CSSSLGTSAEQYF.

The chain has TRBV19 and TRBJ2-2, with TRBD1 identical over 10 bases. The ends lost 6 bases at V and 7 bases at J; junction bases unmatched: 14. Germline-derived CDR1 and CDR2 are LNHDA and SQIVND (reference sequence). The CDR3 runs to 17 residues. CDR3 amino acids: CASSPAGTGVRGGELFF. The CDR3 DNA follows: TGTGCCAGTAGCCCTGCCGGGACAGGGGTGCGGGGCGGGGAGCTGTTTTTT.

The V and J genes are TRBV27 and TRBJ2-5; 7 bases match TRBD2. CDR1 is MNHEY, CDR2 SMNVEV, per germline (reference sequence). With V trimmed by 6 bases and J by 4 bases, 14 bases remained unmatched. The CDR3 loop spans 16 amino acids. CDR3 bases: TGTGCCAGCAGACACTTGACGGCGGGAGAAGGAGAGACCCAGTACTTC. It specifies CASRHLTAGEGETQYF.

The chain couples TRBV10-3 to TRBJ2-7, with TRBD2 as a possible D gene (6 bases). Trimming took off 4 bases at V and 7 bases at J, with 11 bases between the two ends. Germline V gene sequence: CDR1 ENHRY, CDR2 SYGVKD. This CDR3 spans 12 amino acids. CDR3 sequence: CAISGREGEQYF. CDR3 DNA: TGTGCCATCAGTGGGCGGGAAGGGGAGCAGTACTTC.

The chain joins TRBV19 to TRBJ2-3, with 10 bases matching TRBD2. Germline V CDR1 and CDR2: LNHDA, SQIVND (reference sequence). V shed 7 bases and J 4 bases; nucleotides not matched to a gene: 5. The CDR3 length is 14 residues. In DNA, the CDR3 is TGTGCCAGTACAAGCGGGAGGGCCCCAGATACGCAGTATTTT. This gives the protein CASTSGRAPDTQYF.

The chain carries TRBV7-6 and TRBJ2-7; TRBD2 matches at 7 bases. This CDR3 is 15 amino acids long. V dropped 2 bases and J dropped 7; count of bases not matched to a gene: 11. In germline, CDR1 is SGHVS, CDR2 FNYEAQ. CDR3 in amino acids: CASSLSRVQAGEQYF. In DNA, the CDR3 is TGTGCCAGCAGCTTATCTCGGGTCCAAGCGGGGGAGCAGTACTTC. The full variable domain, with the rest looked up from reference TRBV7-6 and TRBJ2-7, is GAGVSQSPRYKVTKRGQDVALRCDPISGHVSLYWYRQALGQGPEFLTYFNYEAQQDKSGLPNDRFSAERPEGSISTLTIQRTEQRDSAMYRCASSLSRVQAGEQYFGPGTRLTVT.

This chain joins TRBV28 and TRBJ2-4; TRBD1 might be the D (5 bases). V was pared by 3 bases and J by 8 bases, with 14 bases between. This CDR3 region has 14 residues. CDR1 and CDR2 (germline): MDHEN, SYDVKM. DNA of the CDR3: TGTGCCAGCAGTTTGGTGAGCGCACAGGACATTCAGTACTTC. Its translation is CASSLVSAQDIQYF.

The chain couples TRBV7-2 to TRBJ2-1, with TRBD2 matching 10 bases. Germline CDR1 SGHTA, CDR2 FQGNSA. The CDR3 runs 19 residues. The J segment lost 1 base and the V segment lost 5 bases, leaving 14 bases of the junction unmatched. As DNA, the CDR3 is TGTGCCAGCAGCCCTTCGGGGCTAGCGGGAGTAGAATCCTACAATGAGCAGTTCTTC. Translation gives CASSPSGLAGVESYNEQFF.

This CDR3 reads CASTPRVASYNEQFF. The CDR3, as DNA: TGTGCCAGCACGCCGAGGGTGGCCTCCTACAATGAGCAGTTCTTC. The chain couples TRBV7-9 to TRBJ2-1; tentative D call: TRBD2 (5 bases). Germline CDR1 and CDR2: SEHNR and FQNEAQ (reference sequence). The CDR3 has 15 residues. Trimming removed 7 bases at V and 0 bases at J, with 13 bases between.

The rearrangement uses TRBV28 and TRBJ1-1; D might be TRBD1 (6 bases). V lost 2 bases, J lost 4 bases, and 14 bases lay in between. CDR3 length: 15 amino acids. Germline V CDR1 and CDR2: MDHEN, SYDVKM. CDR3 bases: TGTGCCAGCAGTTTACCGACAGGATTCGCCACTGAAGCTTTCTTT. Translated: CASSLPTGFATEAFF.

The chain combines TRBV5-5 with TRBJ2-7, with no clear D. Germline V gives CDR1 SGHKS, CDR2 YYEKEE (reference sequence). V was pared by 2 bases and J by 6 bases, with 12 bases between. The CDR3 runs 13 residues. The DNA for the CDR3 is TGTGCCAGCAGCTTTAGTTCCCCCCTCGAGCAGTACTTC. Translation: CASSFSSPLEQYF.

V and J are TRBV6-1 and TRBJ1-2, with D tentatively TRBD1 (5 bases). Germline CDR1 and CDR2: MNHNS and SASEGT. The V end lost 4 bases, the J end lost 0 bases, and 9 bases lay between the germline ends. This CDR3 region has 14 residues. CDR3 coding DNA: TGTGCCAGCAGTGGCGGACATTCTAACTATGGCTACACCTTC. This translates into CASSGGHSNYGYTF.

The chain has TRBV4-1 and TRBJ1-2; 8 nucleotides align to TRBD1. CDR1 is MGHRA, CDR2 YSYEKL, per germline. CDR3 size: 15 residues. The V segment lost 0 bases and the J segment 4 bases; nucleotides outside the gene matches: 4. The CDR3 bases are TGCGCCAGCAGCCAAGATTCCGGGACAGGCTATGGCTACACCTTC. The encoded protein is CASSQDSGTGYGYTF.

The V call is TRBV18, the J call TRBJ1-5; a possible D gene is TRBD1 (6 bases). Looked up from germline, CDR1 is KGHSH and CDR2 is LQKENI. The CDR3 runs to 14 residues. With 3 bases removed from V and 7 bases from J, the gap between germline ends came to 13 bases. CDR3: CASSPGDILQPQHF. The CDR3 DNA sequence: TGTGCCAGCTCACCGGGGGACATTCTCCAGCCCCAGCATTTT. Full variable domain (remainder filled in from reference TRBV18 and TRBJ1-5): NAGVMQNPRHLVRRRGQEARLRCSPMKGHSHVYWYRQLPEEGLKFMVYLQKENIIDESGMPKERFSAEFPKEGPSILRIQQVVRGDSAAYFCASSPGDILQPQHFGDGTRLSIL.